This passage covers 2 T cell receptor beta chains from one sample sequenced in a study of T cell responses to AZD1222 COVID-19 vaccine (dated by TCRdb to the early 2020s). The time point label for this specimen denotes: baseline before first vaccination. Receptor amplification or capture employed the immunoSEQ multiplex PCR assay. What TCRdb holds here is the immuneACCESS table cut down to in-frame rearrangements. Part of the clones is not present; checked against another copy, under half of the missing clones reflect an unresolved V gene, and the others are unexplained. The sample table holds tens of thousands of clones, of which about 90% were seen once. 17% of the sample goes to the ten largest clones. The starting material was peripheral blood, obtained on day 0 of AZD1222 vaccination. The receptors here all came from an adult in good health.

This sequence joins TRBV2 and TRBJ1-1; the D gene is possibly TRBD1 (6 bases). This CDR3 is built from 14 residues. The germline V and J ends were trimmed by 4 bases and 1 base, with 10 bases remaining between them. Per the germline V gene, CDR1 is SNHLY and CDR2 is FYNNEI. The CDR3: CASSVGGPNTEAFF. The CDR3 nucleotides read TGTGCCAGCAGTGTTGGGGGCCCGAACACTGAAGCTTTCTTT. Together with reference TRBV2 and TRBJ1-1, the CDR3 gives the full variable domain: EPEVTQTPSHQVTQMGQEVILRCVPISNHLYFYWYRQILGQKVEFLVSFYNNEISEKSEIFDDQFSVERPDGSNFTLKIRSTKLEDSAMYFCASSVGGPNTEAFFGQGTRLTVV.

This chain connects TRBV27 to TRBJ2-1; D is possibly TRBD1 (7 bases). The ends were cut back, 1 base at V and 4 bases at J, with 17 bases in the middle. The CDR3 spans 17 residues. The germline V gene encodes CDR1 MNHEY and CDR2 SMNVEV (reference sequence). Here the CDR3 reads CASSLFLTGEAYNEQFF. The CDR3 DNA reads TGTGCCAGCAGTTTATTTCTCACAGGGGAGGCGTACAATGAGCAGTTCTTC.